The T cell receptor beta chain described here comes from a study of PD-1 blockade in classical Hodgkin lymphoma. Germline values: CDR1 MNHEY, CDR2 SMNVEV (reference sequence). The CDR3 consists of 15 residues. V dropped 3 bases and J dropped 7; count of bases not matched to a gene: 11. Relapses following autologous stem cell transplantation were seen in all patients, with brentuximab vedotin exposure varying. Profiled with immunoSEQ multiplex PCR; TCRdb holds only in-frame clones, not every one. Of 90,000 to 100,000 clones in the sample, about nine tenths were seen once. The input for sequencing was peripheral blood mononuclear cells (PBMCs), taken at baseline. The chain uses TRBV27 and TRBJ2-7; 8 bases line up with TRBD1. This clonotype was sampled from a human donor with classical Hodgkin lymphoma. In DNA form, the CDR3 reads TGTGCCAGCAGTTTTAACTTTCAGGGGGCGAGGGAGCAGTACTTC. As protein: CASSFNFQGAREQYF.